This entry lists 10 T cell receptor beta chains sequenced from one sample in a study of blood T cells in healthy people across ages. Using a J-beta primer mix together with a sample-barcoded 5' primer, a second PCR was run for roughly 6 to 11 cycles. MiXCR was run by TCRdb on the 5' RACE reads, yielding one entry per CDR3 protein. The table includes 650,000 to 1,000,000 distinct CDR3 sequences, under 40% detected once. The sample comprised blood. The receptor set was obtained from a man between 18 and 29 years old in good health.

The rearrangement links TRBV7-3 to TRBJ2-7, with D hard to call. CDR3 length equals 13 residues. Germline lookup yields CDR1 SGHTA and CDR2 FQGTGA. V lost 5 bases and J lost 4, with 12 bases in between. CDR3 amino acids: CASSPSLGYEQYF. CDR3 nucleotides: TGTGCCAGCAGCCCCAGTCTAGGGTACGAGCAGTACTTC.

This clonotype was seen many times. The V gene is TRBV12-3 or TRBV12-4, the J gene TRBJ2-5; 9 positions match TRBD1. CDR3 length: 16 residues. V was pared by 5 bases and J by 2 bases, with 9 bases of the junction left unmatched. The CDR3 nucleotides read TGTGCCAGCAGTCGACCGACAGGGGGGAATCAAGAGACCCAGTACTTC. It is translated as CASSRPTGGNQETQYF.

This clonotype has a count of ten or more. As DNA, the CDR3 is TGTGCCAGCAGTTTACGGACTAGCGGTCAAGAGACCCAGTACTTC. It specifies CASSLRTSGQETQYF. V is TRBV12-3 or TRBV12-4 and J is TRBJ2-5; 10 bases map to TRBD2. Trimming at V came to 2 bases and at J to 2 bases, leaving 2 bases not matched to a gene. CDR3 size: 15 residues.

This clonotype has more than one count but fewer than ten. V and J are TRBV29-1 and TRBJ2-7, with a possible D match to TRBD2 (6 bases). Trimming took 1 base from V and 3 from J, leaving 13 bases between them. Germline assignment: CDR1 SQVTM and CDR2 ANQGSEA. The CDR3 covers 14 residues. The CDR3 nucleotides are TGCAGCGTTGAAGTGGCGGGGACGGGCTACGAGCAGTACTTC. This translates into CSVEVAGTGYEQYF.

As regards this clonotype: A much larger clonotype is one base distant, so this may be a read error. In nucleotides, the CDR3 is TGCGCCGGCAGCTTGGGTGGTGTTGATTCACCCCTCCACTTT. This gives the protein CAGSLGGVDSPLHF. The chain recombines TRBV5-1 with TRBJ1-6; unclear D gene. CDR1 is SGHRS and CDR2 is YFSETQ in the germline V gene. CDR3 size: 14 residues.

The rearrangement joins TRBV5-5 to TRBJ2-7; tentatively, D is TRBD1 (6 bases). Trimming removed 4 bases from V and 7 bases from J, with 24 bases in between. CDR3 length equals 16 residues. CDR1 and CDR2 from the germline V gene are SGHKS and YYEKEE (reference sequence). The CDR3 region is CASSLPGARAYNEQYF. In DNA form, the CDR3 reads TGTGCCAGCAGCCTCCCAGGGGCCCGAGCTTACAATGAGCAGTACTTC.

This clonotype was observed once. The CDR3 DNA is TGTGCCATCAGTGAGGACAGATATAGCAATCAGCCCCAGCATTTT. This encodes CAISEDRYSNQPQHF. The V call is TRBV10-3, the J call TRBJ1-5, with D possibly matching TRBD1 (5 bases). Germline V lookup: CDR1 ENHRY, CDR2 SYGVKD. Trimming cost V 2 bases and J 0 bases, with 8 bases left between them. The CDR3 has 15 amino acids.

The rearrangement links TRBV6-1 to TRBJ2-3; possibly TRBD1 for D (5 bases). CDR1 is MNHNS, CDR2 SASEGT, per germline. This CDR3 is 14 amino acids long. Trimming pared 6 bases from V and 1 base from J, leaving 11 bases between. The CDR3 loop reads CASSRQTRTDTQYF. The CDR3 bases are TGTGCCAGCAGCAGACAGACGCGCACAGATACGCAGTATTTT.

The chain employs TRBV20-1 and TRBJ2-1; D call uncertain. Germline V gives CDR1 DFQATT, CDR2 SNEGSKA (reference sequence). This CDR3 is built from 12 residues. Trimming took 0 bases from V and 9 from J, leaving 9 bases between them. CDR3 protein: CSARDPVGEQFF. DNA for the CDR3: TGCAGTGCTAGAGACCCGGTGGGTGAGCAGTTCTTC.

The rearrangement joins TRBV20-1 to TRBJ1-2; tentatively, D is TRBD1 (5 bases). CDR1 DFQATT and CDR2 SNEGSKA come from the germline V gene (reference sequence). V shed 1 base and J shed 0 bases, with 12 bases lying between them. This CDR3 has 15 amino acids. CDR3 coding DNA: TGCAGTGCTAGAGCAATCAGGGAGACTAACTATGGCTACACCTTC. As protein: CSARAIRETNYGYTF.